The 20 T cell receptor beta chains below come from one sample, sequenced in a study of blood T cell repertoires in COVID-19. Using immunoSEQ multiplex PCR, the repertoire was profiled, and TCRdb retains in-frame clones only, with some absent. The sample has 170,000 or so clones, approximately 91% seen once. The specimen sequenced was peripheral blood. Receptor source: a man aged 50 to 59 with acute or convalescent COVID-19.

The genes are TRBV19 and TRBJ2-2, with 8 bases lining up with TRBD2. V lost 6 bases and J lost 0; bases outside the gene matches: 6. The length of the CDR3 is 16 residues. CDR1 LNHDA and CDR2 SQIVND come from the germline V gene (reference sequence). The CDR3 reads CASRRATSANTGELFF. As DNA, the CDR3 is TGTGCCAGTAGGCGGGCGACTAGCGCGAACACCGGGGAGCTGTTTTTT.

CDR3: CASSSADRAGANYGYTF. The CDR3 region has the DNA TGTGCCAGCAGTTCCGCCGACAGGGCTGGAGCTAACTATGGCTACACCTTC. The chain has TRBV28 and TRBJ1-2; 7 positions match TRBD1. This CDR3 has 17 amino acids. Unmatched junction bases numbered 11, after V lost 4 bases and J lost 0 bases. Germline V gives CDR1 MDHEN, CDR2 SYDVKM.

The rearrangement joins TRBV28 to TRBJ2-1, with 11 bases fitting TRBD2. V dropped 5 bases and J dropped 7; count of bases not matched to a gene: 13. CDR1 MDHEN and CDR2 SYDVKM come from the germline V gene. The CDR3 runs to 17 residues. CDR3 region: CASSLQGRLAGRNEQFF. DNA of the CDR3: TGTGCCAGCAGTCTTCAGGGGAGACTAGCGGGAAGGAATGAGCAGTTCTTC. The full variable domain, completed using reference TRBV28 and TRBJ2-1, is DVKVTQSSRYLVKRTGEKVFLECVQDMDHENMFWYRQDPGLGLRLIYFSYDVKMKEKGDIPEGYSVSREKKERFSLILESASTNQTSMYLCASSLQGRLAGRNEQFFGPGTRLTVL.

This clone was recorded a few times. The chain carries TRBV6-6 and TRBJ1-5; perhaps TRBD1 as D (6 bases). The CDR3 contains 16 residues. V shed 4 bases and J shed 0 bases, with 13 bases lying between them. Germline CDR1 MNHNY, CDR2 SVGAGI (reference sequence). The CDR3 spells CASSFEGDYSNQPQHF. CDR3 bases: TGTGCCAGCAGTTTCGAGGGGGATTATAGCAATCAGCCCCAGCATTTT.

This clone was picked up a small number of times. The rearrangement uses TRBV2 and TRBJ1-3; perhaps TRBD1 as D (6 bases). The germline gives CDR1 SNHLY, CDR2 FYNNEI. Trimming pared 0 bases from V and 1 base from J, leaving 7 bases between. This CDR3 region has 15 residues. CDR3 sequence reads: CASSEARGSGNTIYF. DNA for the CDR3: TGTGCCAGCAGTGAAGCTAGGGGGTCTGGAAACACCATATATTTT.

The chain employs TRBV7-2 and TRBJ2-3, with D maybe TRBD1 (5 bases). The V end lost 5 bases, the J end lost 4 bases, and 13 bases lay between the germline ends. Germline V gives CDR1 SGHTA, CDR2 FQGNSA. This CDR3 has 14 residues. The CDR3 sequence is CASSPGHIPDTQYF. CDR3 coding DNA: TGTGCCAGCAGCCCCGGACATATCCCAGATACGCAGTATTTT.

The J gene is TRBJ1-5, the V gene TRBV6-5, with TRBD1 identical over 8 bases. V shed 8 bases, J shed 5 bases, and the junction held 2 bases outside the gene matches. In germline, CDR1 is MNHEY, CDR2 SVGAGI. The CDR3 contains 12 residues. This CDR3 is CASQTGDQPQHF. CDR3 sequence (DNA): TGTGCCAGCCAGACAGGGGATCAGCCCCAGCATTTT.

This clone was recorded only once. The rearrangement links TRBV5-4 to TRBJ1-1; 10 positions agree with TRBD1. J lost 6 bases, V lost 0 bases, and 5 bases had no gene match. This CDR3 is built from 15 residues. Germline V gene sequence: CDR1 SGHNT, CDR2 YYREEE (reference sequence). The CDR3 nucleotides read TGTGCCAGCAGCTTGGGACAGGGGGCTCACCCTGAAGCTTTCTTT. Its protein is CASSLGQGAHPEAFF.

The CDR3 bases are TGTGCCAGCAGTTTGGGACATAGCAATAATTCACCCCTCCACTTT. This codes for CASSLGHSNNSPLHF. This chain joins TRBV27 and TRBJ1-6; tentative D call: TRBD1 (6 bases). This CDR3 comprises 15 residues. Trimming took 3 bases from V and 5 from J, leaving 11 bases between them. The germline gives CDR1 MNHEY, CDR2 SMNVEV (reference sequence).

The J gene is TRBJ1-2, the V gene TRBV3-1 (or the pseudogene TRBV3-2), with TRBD1 matching over 7 bases. The CDR3 covers 14 residues. Germline CDR1 reads LGHDT; CDR2 reads YNNKEL (reference sequence). V was clipped by 4 bases and J by 3 bases; unmatched bases: 5. The CDR3 DNA is TGTGCCAGCAGCCCCCGGGACAGCGACTATGGCTACACCTTC. Its protein product is CASSPRDSDYGYTF.

This chain uses TRBV3-1 (or the pseudogene TRBV3-2) with TRBJ1-2; TRBD1 aligns across 7 bases. The CDR3 extends over 15 amino acids. J gave up 8 bases and V 1 base, and 10 bases lay outside the gene matches. Germline lookup yields CDR1 LGHDT and CDR2 YNNKEL (reference sequence). CDR3 sequence (DNA): TGTGCCAGCAGCCAAGGAGAACCCGACAGGGCGGGCTACACCTTC. Protein sequence: CASSQGEPDRAGYTF.

The chain recombines TRBV2 with TRBJ2-7; D gene ambiguous. Germline V lookup: CDR1 SNHLY, CDR2 FYNNEI. The CDR3 totals 14 residues. The V gene lost 3 bases and the J gene lost 1 base, with 10 bases spanning the gap. CDR3 amino acids: CASSDPTESYEQYF. CDR3 nucleotides: TGTGCCAGCAGTGACCCCACAGAATCCTACGAGCAGTACTTC. The variable domain in full, with the rest retrieved from reference TRBV2 and TRBJ2-7, is EPEVTQTPSHQVTQMGQEVILRCVPISNHLYFYWYRQILGQKVEFLVSFYNNEISEKSEIFDDQFSVERPDGSNFTLKIRSTKLEDSAMYFCASSDPTESYEQYFGPGTRLTVT.

This rearrangement joins TRBV7-8 to TRBJ2-7; 7 bases are shared with TRBD2. The germline V gene encodes CDR1 SGHVS and CDR2 FQNEAQ. The CDR3 extends over 15 amino acids. Unmatched junction bases numbered 8, after V lost 1 base and J lost 5 bases. The CDR3, as DNA: TGTGCCAGCAGCTTAGGTGTGGGAGGGGATAACGAGCAGTACGTC. It codes for CASSLGVGGDNEQYV.

This chain joins TRBV3-1 (or the pseudogene TRBV3-2) and TRBJ1-1; D is perhaps TRBD1 (5 bases). Trimming pared 0 bases from V and 4 bases from J, leaving 12 bases between. Germline V gene sequence: CDR1 LGHDT, CDR2 YNNKEL (reference sequence). The CDR3 extends over 15 amino acids. The CDR3 region has the DNA TGTGCCAGCAGCCAAGATCGGGGGGACGGCACTGAAGCTTTCTTT. Protein sequence: CASSQDRGDGTEAFF.

The count of this clone is one. The gene calls are TRBV5-1 and TRBJ2-3; no clear D gene. The length of the CDR3 is 14 residues. V lost 0 bases and J 3 bases, leaving 8 bases between the germline ends. Germline V gives CDR1 SGHRS, CDR2 YFSETQ. As DNA, the CDR3 is TGCGCCAGCAGCTTGGTGGCAGATACAGATACGCAGTATTTT. Translation: CASSLVADTDTQYF.

This chain uses TRBV28 with TRBJ2-1; D might be TRBD2 (5 bases). V was trimmed by 7 bases and J by 5 bases, leaving 18 bases between them. CDR3 length: 15 amino acids. The germline V gene has CDR1 MDHEN and CDR2 SYDVKM. CDR3 sequence reads: CASTRAVQSNNEQFF. The CDR3 nucleotides read TGTGCCAGCACCCGAGCGGTACAATCGAACAATGAGCAGTTCTTC. The variable domain in full, completed from reference TRBV28 and TRBJ2-1, reads DVKVTQSSRYLVKRTGEKVFLECVQDMDHENMFWYRQDPGLGLRLIYFSYDVKMKEKGDIPEGYSVSREKKERFSLILESASTNQTSMYLCASTRAVQSNNEQFFGPGTRLTVL.

The rearrangement links TRBV19 to TRBJ2-7; possible D gene TRBD2, 5 bases. V lost 3 bases and J lost 4, with 19 bases in between. CDR1 LNHDA and CDR2 SQIVND come from the germline V gene (reference sequence). The CDR3 contains 16 residues. CDR3 loop: CASSMVPRVAWYEQYF. DNA for the CDR3: TGTGCCAGTAGTATGGTACCCCGGGTAGCGTGGTACGAGCAGTACTTC.

The chain links TRBV4-3 to TRBJ2-3; 12 bases match TRBD2. Trimming removed 1 base from V and 5 bases from J; junction bases left unmatched: 7. The CDR3 is made up of 17 amino acids. From germline, CDR1 is LGHNA and CDR2 YSLEER. The CDR3 loop is CASSQGASGGARDTQYF. The CDR3 region has the DNA TGCGCCAGCAGCCAAGGCGCTAGCGGGGGGGCCAGAGATACGCAGTATTTT.

V gene TRBV6-2 or TRBV6-3 combines with J gene TRBJ1-4; D is ambiguous. Germline V lookup: CDR1 MNHEY, CDR2 SVGEGT. V lost 2 bases and J lost 3, with 13 bases in between. The CDR3 spans 16 residues. The CDR3 region has the DNA TGTGCCAGCAGTTACGTCAAGACTTCCCCTAATGAAAAACTGTTTTTT. Protein product: CASSYVKTSPNEKLFF.

This sequence joins TRBV5-5 and TRBJ2-7, with 7 positions matching TRBD1. V lost 0 bases, J lost 1 base, and 4 bases stayed unmatched. This CDR3 has 15 amino acids. CDR1 is SGHKS and CDR2 is YYEKEE in the germline V gene (reference sequence). The DNA of the CDR3 is TGTGCCAGCAGCTTGGGGTACAGGGGATCCTACGAGCAGTACGTC. Translated: CASSLGYRGSYEQYV.